This TCR beta chain was sequenced for a study of T cells in Graves' hyperthyroidism and ophthalmopathy. Study-wide context: Peripheral blood collection took place at initial diagnosis, before any treatment. General observations from the study: The blood repertoire included most of the expanded thyroid clonotypes above 0.001.

Isolation of PBMCs was performed on roughly 9 ml fresh peripheral blood. Amplification of TCR beta CDR3 regions was performed using RNA transcripts as template. The HTBI primer set drove a first-round RT-PCR of the TCR CDR3. TCRdb reprocessed the multiplex PCR reads via MiXCR and lists one record per CDR3 protein. Among roughly 500,000 distinct CDR3 sequences listed, approximately 13% were seen once. This clonotype was counted at least ten times. Its antigen is unidentified. This CDR3 comprises 17 residues. With 3 bases removed from V and 2 bases from J, the gap between germline ends came to 20 bases. This sequence was found in a woman aged 25 to 45 with Graves' hyperthyroidism that later progressed to Graves' ophthalmopathy. The chain employs TRBV12-3 or TRBV12-4 and TRBJ2-7; D unresolved. The sequenced sample consisted of blood. The CDR3 protein is CASSFPHQAWVPYEQYF. The CDR3 nucleotides read TGTGCCAGCAGTTTTCCCCACCAGGCCTGGGTTCCCTACGAGCAGTACTTC.